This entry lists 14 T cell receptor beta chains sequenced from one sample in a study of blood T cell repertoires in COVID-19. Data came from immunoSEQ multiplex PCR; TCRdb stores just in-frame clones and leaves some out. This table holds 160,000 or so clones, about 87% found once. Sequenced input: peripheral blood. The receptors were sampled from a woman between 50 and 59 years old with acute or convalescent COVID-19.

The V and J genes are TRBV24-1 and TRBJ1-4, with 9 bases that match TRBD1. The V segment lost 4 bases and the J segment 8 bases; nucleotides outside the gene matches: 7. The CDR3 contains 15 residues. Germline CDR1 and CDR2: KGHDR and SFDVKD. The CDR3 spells CATSDAGQGNEKLFF. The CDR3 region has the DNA TGTGCCACCAGTGACGCGGGACAGGGTAACGAAAAACTGTTTTTT.

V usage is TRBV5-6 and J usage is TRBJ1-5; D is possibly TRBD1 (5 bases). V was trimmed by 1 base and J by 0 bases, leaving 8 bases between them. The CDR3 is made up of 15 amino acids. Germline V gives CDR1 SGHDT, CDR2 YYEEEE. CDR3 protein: CASSLRGHSNQPQHF. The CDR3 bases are TGTGCCAGCAGCTTGCGAGGACATAGCAATCAGCCCCAGCATTTT.

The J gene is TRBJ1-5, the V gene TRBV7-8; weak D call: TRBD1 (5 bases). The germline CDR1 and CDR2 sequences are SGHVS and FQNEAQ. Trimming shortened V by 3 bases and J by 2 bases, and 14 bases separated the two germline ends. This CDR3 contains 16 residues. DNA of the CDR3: TGTGCCAGCAGCTTGGGGCCCAGGGTCGGCAATCAGCCCCAGCATTTT. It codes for CASSLGPRVGNQPQHF.

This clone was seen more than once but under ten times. For the CDR3, the DNA is TGTGCCAGCAGCGTAGGCTACAGAGAATATGAAAAACTGTTTTTT. Its protein product is CASSVGYREYEKLFF. The chain carries TRBV9 and TRBJ1-4; no definite D call. Germline lookup yields CDR1 SGDLS and CDR2 YYNGEE. The length of the CDR3 is 15 residues. V dropped 0 bases and J dropped 6 bases, with 12 bases sitting between them. The variable domain in full, with the rest retrieved from reference TRBV9 and TRBJ1-4, is DSGVTQTPKHLITATGQRVTLRCSPRSGDLSVYWYQQSLDQGLQFLIQYYNGEERAKGNILERFSAQQFPDLHSELNLSSLELGDSALYFCASSVGYREYEKLFFGSGTQLSVL.

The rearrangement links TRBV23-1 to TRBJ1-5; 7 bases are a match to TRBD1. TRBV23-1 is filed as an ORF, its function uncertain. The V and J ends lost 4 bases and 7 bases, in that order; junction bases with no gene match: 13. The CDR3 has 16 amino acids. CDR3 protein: CASSRLKQGSRQPQHF. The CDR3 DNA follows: TGCGCCAGCAGTCGATTAAAACAGGGGTCAAGGCAGCCCCAGCATTTT.

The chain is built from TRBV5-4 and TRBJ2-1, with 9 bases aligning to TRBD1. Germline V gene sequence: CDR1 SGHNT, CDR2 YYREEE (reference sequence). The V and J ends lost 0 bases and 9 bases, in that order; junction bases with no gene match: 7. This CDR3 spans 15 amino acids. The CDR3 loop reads CASSLAPTGGGEQFF. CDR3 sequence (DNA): TGTGCCAGCAGCTTGGCTCCGACAGGGGGTGGTGAGCAGTTCTTC.

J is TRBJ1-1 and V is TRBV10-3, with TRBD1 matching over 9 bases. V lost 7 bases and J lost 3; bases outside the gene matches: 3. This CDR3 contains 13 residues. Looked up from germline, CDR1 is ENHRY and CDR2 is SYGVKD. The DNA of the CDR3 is TGTGCCATCACGGACAGGGGCGACACTGAAGCTTTCTTT. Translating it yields CAITDRGDTEAFF.

The CDR3 region has the DNA TGTGCCAGTCGAACCGGGACAGGGGGGAACACTGAAGCTTTCTTT. Protein sequence: CASRTGTGGNTEAFF. V usage is TRBV19 and J usage is TRBJ1-1, with TRBD1 identical over 11 bases. This CDR3 contains 15 residues. J lost 1 base, V lost 8 bases, and 6 bases had no gene match. Germline lookup yields CDR1 LNHDA and CDR2 SQIVND (reference sequence). The entire variable domain, with the rest obtained from reference TRBV19 and TRBJ1-1, is as follows: DGGITQSPKYLFRKEGQNVTLSCEQNLNHDAMYWYRQDPGQGLRLIYYSQIVNDFQKGDIAEGYSVSREKKESFPLTVTSAQKNPTAFYLCASRTGTGGNTEAFFGQGTRLTVV.

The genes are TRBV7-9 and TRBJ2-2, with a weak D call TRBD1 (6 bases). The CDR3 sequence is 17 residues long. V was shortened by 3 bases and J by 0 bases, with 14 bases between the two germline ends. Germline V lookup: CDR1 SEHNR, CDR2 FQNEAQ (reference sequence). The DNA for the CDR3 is TGTGCCAGCAGCTTTCCTTCGGACAGAACGAACACCGGGGAGCTGTTTTTT. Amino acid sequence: CASSFPSDRTNTGELFF. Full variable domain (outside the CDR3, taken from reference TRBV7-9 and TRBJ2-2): DTGVSQNPRHKITKRGQNVTFRCDPISEHNRLYWYRQTLGQGPEFLTYFQNEAQLEKSRLLSDRFSAERPKGSFSTLEIQRTEQGDSAMYLCASSFPSDRTNTGELFFGEGSRLTVL.

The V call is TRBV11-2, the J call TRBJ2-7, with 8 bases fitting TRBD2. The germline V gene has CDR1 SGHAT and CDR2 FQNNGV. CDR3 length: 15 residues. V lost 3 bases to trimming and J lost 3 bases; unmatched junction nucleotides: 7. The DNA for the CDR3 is TGTGCCAGCAGCTTCGGGAGGGACTTTATCTACGAGCAGTACTTC. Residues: CASSFGRDFIYEQYF.

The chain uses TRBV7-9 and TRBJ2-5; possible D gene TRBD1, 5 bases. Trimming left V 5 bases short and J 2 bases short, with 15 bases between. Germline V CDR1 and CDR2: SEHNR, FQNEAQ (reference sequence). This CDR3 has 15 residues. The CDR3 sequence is CASSQGVGQQETQYF. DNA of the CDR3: TGTGCCAGCAGCCAGGGTGTTGGACAACAAGAGACCCAGTACTTC.

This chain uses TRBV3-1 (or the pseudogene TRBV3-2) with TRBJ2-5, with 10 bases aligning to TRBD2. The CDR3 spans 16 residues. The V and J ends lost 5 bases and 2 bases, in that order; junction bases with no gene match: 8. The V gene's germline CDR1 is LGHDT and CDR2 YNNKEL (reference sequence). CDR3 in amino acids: CASSLTGTSVQETQYF. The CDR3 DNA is TGTGCCAGCAGCTTAACCGGGACTAGCGTACAAGAGACCCAGTACTTC.

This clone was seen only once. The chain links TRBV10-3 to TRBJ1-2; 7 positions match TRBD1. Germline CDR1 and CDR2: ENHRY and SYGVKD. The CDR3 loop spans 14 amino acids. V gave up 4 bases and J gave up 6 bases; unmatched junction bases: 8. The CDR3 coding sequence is TGTGCCATCAGTGTCCAGGGGGGAGCGGATGGCTACACCTTC. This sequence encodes CAISVQGGADGYTF.

The CDR3 nucleotides are TGTGCCAGCAGGAAGACTAGCGTATGGGAGACCCAGTACTTC. Its translation: CASRKTSVWETQYF. The chain is built from TRBV2 and TRBJ2-5; 8 positions agree with TRBD2. J gave up 5 bases and V 6 bases, and 8 bases lay outside the gene matches. Germline-derived CDR1 and CDR2 are SNHLY and FYNNEI. The CDR3 is made up of 14 amino acids.